One sample yielded the 25 T cell receptor beta chains listed below, sequenced in a study of T-cell memory formation after mild COVID-19. MiXCR was run by TCRdb on the 5' RACE reads, yielding one entry per CDR3 protein. Found here are 300,000 to 400,000 distinct CDR3 sequences, about a sixth of them singletons; the top ten hold approximately 20%. Sequencing was performed on PBMCs or a T cell subset sorted from them (not recorded which). Receptor source: a man aged 18 to 29 who had mild COVID-19 (a few samples of this study predate the infection). Cell type and time point are not known.

This clonotype was seen a handful of times. The chain links TRBV3-1 to TRBJ2-5, with 7 bases matching TRBD2. This CDR3 spans 15 amino acids. Trimming cost V 0 bases and J 5 bases; bases outside gene matches: 6. The germline CDR1 and CDR2 sequences are LGHDT and YNNKEL (reference sequence). This chain's CDR3 is CASSQDFGGRETQYF. CDR3 nucleotide sequence: TGTGCCAGCAGCCAAGACTTCGGGGGGAGGGAGACCCAGTACTTC.

The chain joins TRBV28 to TRBJ2-7, with 11 bases fitting TRBD2. Germline CDR1 is MDHEN and CDR2 is SYDVKM. The V and J ends lost 4 bases and 5 bases, in that order; junction bases with no gene match: 10. There are 16 residues in the CDR3. The CDR3 bases are TGTGCCAGCAGTTCCCTCCAGACTAGCGGGGTCCACGAGCAGTACGTC. Translated: CASSSLQTSGVHEQYV.

The V and J genes are TRBV12-3 or TRBV12-4 and TRBJ1-2; the D is unclear. The length of the CDR3 is 13 residues. V lost 5 bases to trimming and J lost 1 base, with 8 bases between them. The DNA of the CDR3 is TGTGCCAGCAGTGTGGACGGTAACTATGGCTACACCTTC. It specifies CASSVDGNYGYTF.

The chain joins TRBV5-5 to TRBJ1-6; unclear D gene. V was shortened by 4 bases and J by 9 bases, with 14 bases between the two germline ends. The CDR3 extends over 14 amino acids. Germline CDR1 reads SGHKS; CDR2 reads YYEKEE (reference sequence). Here the CDR3 DNA reads TGTGCCAGCAGCCCCCTCCGGGGTCTTTCACCCCTCCACTTT. Translating gives CASSPLRGLSPLHF.

This clonotype has just a few counts. This sequence joins TRBV7-3 and TRBJ2-3; D assignment may be TRBD1 or TRBD2 (5 bases each). The germline CDR1 and CDR2 sequences are SGHTA and FQGTGA. V gave up 6 bases and J gave up 0 bases, with 16 bases separating them. CDR3 length equals 16 residues. CDR3 coding DNA: TGTGCCAGCAGGATGGGGACGCGCCTTAGCACAGATACGCAGTATTTT. It yields the protein CASRMGTRLSTDTQYF.

This clonotype showed up just a few times. This chain connects TRBV9 to TRBJ1-4; no reliable D call. Germline CDR1 reads SGDLS; CDR2 reads YYNGEE. The V gene lost 3 bases and the J gene lost 3 bases, with 9 bases spanning the gap. The CDR3 has 14 amino acids. This CDR3 is CASSARQSNEKLFF. CDR3 nucleotides: TGTGCCAGCAGCGCCAGGCAATCTAATGAAAAACTGTTTTTT.

This clonotype appeared many times. This CDR3 reads CASSPGSGGQETQYF. In nucleotides, the CDR3 is TGTGCCAGCAGCCCGGGGAGCGGGGGCCAAGAGACCCAGTACTTC. The genes are TRBV7-7 and TRBJ2-5, with 8 positions matching TRBD2. The trim removed 5 bases at V and 1 base at J, leaving 6 bases unmatched. The CDR3 runs to 15 residues. The germline CDR1 and CDR2 sequences are SSHAT and FNYEAQ (reference sequence).

This clonotype appeared a few times. The rearrangement links TRBV7-2 to TRBJ2-1, with D perhaps TRBD1 (6 bases). Germline V gene sequence: CDR1 SGHTA, CDR2 FQGNSA. The CDR3 extends over 15 amino acids. V lost 5 bases and J 8 bases, leaving 19 bases between the germline ends. The CDR3 DNA is TGTGCCAGCAGCCCGGACAGACCCCGAGGGGATGAGCAGTTCTTC. It yields the protein CASSPDRPRGDEQFF.

This clonotype was found a few times. The rearrangement joins TRBV27 to TRBJ1-5; D is possibly TRBD1 (6 bases). Trimming cost V 2 bases and J 6 bases, with 14 bases left between them. The CDR3 is made up of 15 amino acids. Germline loops: CDR1 MNHEY, CDR2 SMNVEV (reference sequence). CDR3 DNA sequence: TGTGCCAGCAGTTTAAGGGGCAGGGGTTTTCAGCCCCAGCATTTT. Its protein is CASSLRGRGFQPQHF.

The chain uses TRBV3-1 and TRBJ2-5, with 8 positions matching TRBD2. J was trimmed by 6 bases and V by 4 bases; bases with no gene match: 10. The CDR3 covers 15 residues. From germline, CDR1 is LGHDT and CDR2 YNNKEL (reference sequence). The CDR3 coding sequence is TGTGCCAGCAGCCCATCCGGGGGGGCCTCACAGACCCAGTACTTC. Its translation is CASSPSGGASQTQYF.

This clonotype showed up just a few times. The chain employs TRBV7-2 and TRBJ2-7; D is perhaps TRBD2 (6 bases). Germline values: CDR1 SGHTA, CDR2 FQGNSA. The CDR3 runs to 16 residues. The V gene lost 4 bases and the J gene lost 6 bases, with 22 bases spanning the gap. The CDR3 protein is CASSSPEWGEPGEQYV. The CDR3 bases are TGTGCCAGCAGCTCCCCCGAGTGGGGGGAGCCCGGCGAGCAGTACGTC.

This clonotype occurred a few times. The V gene is TRBV7-2, the J gene TRBJ2-3, with TRBD2 matching 7 bases. V dropped 5 bases and J dropped 5; count of bases not matched to a gene: 10. There are 15 residues in the CDR3. CDR1 and CDR2 (germline): SGHTA, FQGNSA. In DNA, the CDR3 is TGTGCCAGCAGCGTCGCTGGCGGGGGTGGAGATACGCAGTATTTT. It encodes CASSVAGGGGDTQYF.

This clonotype was seen at least ten times. This rearrangement joins TRBV18 to TRBJ1-6; D is unclear. This CDR3 has 14 amino acids. V lost 3 bases, J lost 0 bases, and 3 bases lay in between. Per the germline V gene, CDR1 is KGHSH and CDR2 is LQKENI. The chain's CDR3 is CASSPSSYNSPLHF. The CDR3 nucleotides are TGTGCCAGCTCACCCAGCTCCTATAATTCACCCCTCCACTTT.

With regard to this clonotype: Sequence at one end of the junction differs from germline and may be a read error. V gene TRBV7-9 combines with J gene TRBJ2-5; D is uncertain. The CDR3 is 14 amino acids. Germline lookup yields CDR1 SEHNR and CDR2 FQNEAQ (reference sequence). The CDR3 is CASSFITRQGTQYF. The DNA of the CDR3 is TGTGCCAGCAGCTTCATCACCCGACAAGGGACCCAGTACTTC.

The CDR3 coding sequence is TGCGCCAGCAGCCAAGCCCCCCAGAGCACGAACTATGGCTACACCTTC. It specifies CASSQAPQSTNYGYTF. The chain recombines TRBV5-1 with TRBJ1-2; D unresolved. The V end lost 4 bases, the J end lost 2 bases, and 18 bases lay between the germline ends. CDR1 is SGHRS and CDR2 is YFSETQ in the germline V gene. This CDR3 is 16 amino acids long.

The chain recombines TRBV24-1 with TRBJ2-1; D gene uncertain. V was shortened by 1 base and J by 5 bases, with 5 bases between the two germline ends. The CDR3 loop spans 13 amino acids. Germline CDR1 KGHDR, CDR2 SFDVKD. CDR3 sequence reads: CATSDFNDNEQFF. The DNA of the CDR3 is TGTGCCACCAGTGATTTTAATGACAATGAGCAGTTCTTC.

Many counts were recorded for this clonotype. The chain carries TRBV20-1 and TRBJ2-7; tentative D call: TRBD1 (5 bases). V was shortened by 5 bases and J by 6 bases, with 11 bases between the two germline ends. Looked up from germline, CDR1 is DFQATT and CDR2 is SNEGSKA (reference sequence). The CDR3 is made up of 11 amino acids. The CDR3 loop reads CSAGAPLEQYF. The CDR3 DNA follows: TGCAGTGCTGGGGCCCCGCTCGAGCAGTACTTC.

This chain joins TRBV7-2 and TRBJ1-2; TRBD1 matches 7 bases. The CDR3 extends over 15 amino acids. The J segment lost 2 bases and the V segment lost 6 bases, leaving 9 bases of the junction unmatched. Germline lookup yields CDR1 SGHTA and CDR2 FQGNSA. CDR3 in DNA: TGTGCCAGCAGTCTTACCGGACAGGAGAACTATGGCTACACCTTC. Its protein is CASSLTGQENYGYTF.

This clonotype appeared a few times. The chain combines TRBV12-3 or TRBV12-4 with TRBJ1-6, with TRBD1 matching 7 bases. The J segment lost 9 bases and the V segment lost 6 bases, leaving 14 bases of the junction unmatched. The CDR3 sequence is 16 residues long. DNA for the CDR3: TGTGCCAGCAGACCGCGGACAGGTGGAACCACTTCACCCCTCCACTTT. The encoded protein is CASRPRTGGTTSPLHF.

The chain employs TRBV20-1 and TRBJ2-2; 16 bases map to TRBD2. The ends lost 1 base at V and 0 bases at J; junction bases unmatched: 2. The CDR3 extends over 18 amino acids. Germline CDR1 is DFQATT and CDR2 is SNEGSKA (reference sequence). The CDR3 nucleotides read TGCAGTGCTAGAGCCGGGACTAGCGGGGGGGCGAACACCGGGGAGCTGTTTTTT. It translates to CSARAGTSGGANTGELFF.

The chain recombines TRBV5-6 with TRBJ2-2; D uncertain. The ends were cut back, 0 bases at V and 5 bases at J, with 5 bases in the middle. CDR1 and CDR2 from the germline V gene are SGHDT and YYEEEE. CDR3 length: 13 residues. The CDR3 region is CASSLELTGELFF. CDR3 in DNA: TGTGCCAGCAGCTTGGAACTGACCGGGGAGCTGTTTTTT.

This chain connects TRBV9 to TRBJ1-2; D uncertain. V was trimmed by 0 bases and J by 4 bases, leaving 10 bases between them. The CDR3 is 14 residues long. Looked up from germline, CDR1 is SGDLS and CDR2 is YYNGEE. CDR3 DNA sequence: TGTGCCAGCAGCGTAGGTGGCGCGGGCTATGGCTACACCTTC. It translates to CASSVGGAGYGYTF. The full variable domain, completed using reference TRBV9 and TRBJ1-2, is DSGVTQTPKHLITATGQRVTLRCSPRSGDLSVYWYQQSLDQGLQFLIQYYNGEERAKGNILERFSAQQFPDLHSELNLSSLELGDSALYFCASSVGGAGYGYTFGSGTRLTVV.

The chain recombines TRBV12-3 or TRBV12-4 with TRBJ1-4, with D unresolved. This CDR3 has 13 residues. The V and J ends lost 5 bases and 1 base respectively, with 5 bases between them. The CDR3 spells CASSAQTNEKLFF. CDR3 coding DNA: TGTGCCAGCAGTGCCCAAACTAATGAAAAACTGTTTTTT.

This clonotype appeared a few times. The chain has TRBV28 and TRBJ2-5, with D hard to call. CDR1 and CDR2 (germline): MDHEN, SYDVKM. This CDR3 comprises 14 residues. V lost 5 bases and J lost 2, with 12 bases in between. For the CDR3, the DNA is TGTGCCAGCAGTGGGATCTTGGGGCAAGAGACCCAGTACTTC. It is translated as CASSGILGQETQYF.

This chain uses TRBV7-9 with TRBJ2-5; no reliable D call. V shed 5 bases and J shed 4 bases, with 11 bases lying between them. The CDR3 is 13 residues long. Germline V gene lookup returns CDR1 SEHNR and CDR2 FQNEAQ (reference sequence). The CDR3 nucleotides read TGTGCCAGCAGCCACGACACGTTAGAGACCCAGTACTTC. Translating it yields CASSHDTLETQYF.